This TCR beta chain was documented in a study of blood T cells in healthy people across ages. Study observations and caveats: There were more naive CD4+ cells and higher diversity in long-lived donors than in aged donors.

CDR1 is MNHEY and CDR2 is SMNVEV in the germline V gene (reference sequence). There are 13 residues in the CDR3. It was with a sample-barcoded 5' primer and a J-beta primer mix that a second PCR of about 6 to 12 cycles was run. In TCRdb, the 5' RACE reads were re-called with MiXCR into one record per CDR3 protein. This table holds about 1,400,000 distinct CDR3 sequences, 35% to 45% found once. With regard to this clonotype: Its antigen is not identified. The junction differs from germline at one of its ends, possibly a read error.

The rearrangement joins TRBV27 to TRBJ2-7; the match to TRBD2 covers 8 bases. Source material: blood. The source is a woman between 18 and 29 years old in good health. This CDR3 reads CTSKSGSPYEQYF. The CDR3 region has the DNA TGTACCAGCAAGAGCGGGAGTCCCTACGAGCAGTACTTC.